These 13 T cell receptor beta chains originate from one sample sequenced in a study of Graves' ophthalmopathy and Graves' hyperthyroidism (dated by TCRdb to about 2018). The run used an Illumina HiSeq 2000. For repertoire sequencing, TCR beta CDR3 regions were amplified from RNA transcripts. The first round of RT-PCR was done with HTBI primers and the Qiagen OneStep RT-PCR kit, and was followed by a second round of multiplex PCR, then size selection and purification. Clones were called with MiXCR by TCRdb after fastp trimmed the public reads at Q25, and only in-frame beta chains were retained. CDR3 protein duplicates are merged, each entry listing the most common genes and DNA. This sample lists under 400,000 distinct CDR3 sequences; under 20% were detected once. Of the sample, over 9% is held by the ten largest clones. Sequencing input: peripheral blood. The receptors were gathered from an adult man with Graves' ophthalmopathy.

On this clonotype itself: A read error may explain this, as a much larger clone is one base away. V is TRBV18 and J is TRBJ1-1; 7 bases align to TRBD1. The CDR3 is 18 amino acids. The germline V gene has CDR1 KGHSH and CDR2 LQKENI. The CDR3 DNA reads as TGTGCCAACTCACTGCGAGGTGCGCAGGGGGTTATGAACACTGAAGCTTTCTTT. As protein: CANSLRGAQGVMNTEAFF.

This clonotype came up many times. In DNA, the CDR3 is TGTGCCAGCTTTGGTCCCGGGACTAGCCATAACGAGCAGTACTTC. Its protein product is CASFGPGTSHNEQYF. The chain carries TRBV2 and TRBJ2-7; 9 nucleotides line up with TRBD2. The CDR3 length is 15 residues. Germline CDR1 and CDR2: SNHLY and FYNNEI. J was trimmed by 5 bases and V by 8 bases; bases with no gene match: 13. Complete variable domain (other parts from reference TRBV2 and TRBJ2-7): EPEVTQTPSHQVTQMGQEVILRCVPISNHLYFYWYRQILGQKVEFLVSFYNNEISEKSEIFDDQFSVERPDGSNFTLKIRSTKLEDSAMYFCASFGPGTSHNEQYFGPGTRLTVT.

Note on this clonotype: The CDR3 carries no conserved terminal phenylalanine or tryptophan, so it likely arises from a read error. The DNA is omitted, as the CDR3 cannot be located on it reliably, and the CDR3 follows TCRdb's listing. The chain's CDR3 is CASSLPGQGIRI. This chain joins TRBV6-2 or TRBV6-3 and TRBJ1-1; TRBD1, the D gene given by the table, was not confirmed from the DNA. Inclusive of both ends, the CDR3 amounts to 12 amino acids. Looked up from germline, CDR1 is MNHEY and CDR2 is SVGEGT.

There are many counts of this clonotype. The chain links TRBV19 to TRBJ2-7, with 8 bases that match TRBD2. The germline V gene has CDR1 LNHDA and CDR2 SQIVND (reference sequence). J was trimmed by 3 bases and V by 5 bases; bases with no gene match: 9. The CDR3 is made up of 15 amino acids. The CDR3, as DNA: TGTGCCAGTAGTTCACAACCGGGACTAGGCTACGAGCAGTACTTC. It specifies CASSSQPGLGYEQYF.

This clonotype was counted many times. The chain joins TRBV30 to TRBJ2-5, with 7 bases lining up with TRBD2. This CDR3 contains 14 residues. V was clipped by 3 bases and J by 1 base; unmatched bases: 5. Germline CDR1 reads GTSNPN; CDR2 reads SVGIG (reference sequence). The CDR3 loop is CAWSIGGSQETQYF. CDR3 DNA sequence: TGTGCCTGGAGCATCGGGGGGTCCCAAGAGACCCAGTACTTC. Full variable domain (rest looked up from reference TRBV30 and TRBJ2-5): SQTIHQWPATLVQPVGSPLSLECTVEGTSNPNLYWYRQAAGRGLQLLFYSVGIGQISSEVPQNLSASRPQDRQFILSSKKLLLSDSGFYLCAWSIGGSQETQYFGPGTRLLVL.

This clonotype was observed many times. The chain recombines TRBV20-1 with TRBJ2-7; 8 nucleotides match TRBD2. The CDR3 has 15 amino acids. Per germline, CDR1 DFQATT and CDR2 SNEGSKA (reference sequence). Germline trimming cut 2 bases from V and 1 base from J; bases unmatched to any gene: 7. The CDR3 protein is CSARHSGRSSYEQYF. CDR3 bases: TGCAGTGCTAGACACAGCGGGAGATCGTCCTACGAGCAGTACTTC.

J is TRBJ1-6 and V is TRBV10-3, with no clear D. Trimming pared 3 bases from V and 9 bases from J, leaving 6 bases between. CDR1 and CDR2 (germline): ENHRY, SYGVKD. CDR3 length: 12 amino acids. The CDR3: CAISEWGSPLHF. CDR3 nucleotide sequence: TGTGCCATCAGTGAATGGGGTTCACCCCTCCACTTT.

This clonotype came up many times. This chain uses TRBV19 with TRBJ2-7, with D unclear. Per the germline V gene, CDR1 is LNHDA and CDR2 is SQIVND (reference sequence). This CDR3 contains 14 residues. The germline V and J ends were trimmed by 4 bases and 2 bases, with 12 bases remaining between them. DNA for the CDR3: TGTGCCAGTAGTAGGCGGCTAGGAACCTACGAGCAGTACTTC. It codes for CASSRRLGTYEQYF.

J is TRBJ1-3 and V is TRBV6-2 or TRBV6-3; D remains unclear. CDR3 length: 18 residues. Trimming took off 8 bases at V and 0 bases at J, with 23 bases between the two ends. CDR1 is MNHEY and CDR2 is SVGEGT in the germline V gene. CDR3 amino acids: CASLTVPSGPYSGNTIYF. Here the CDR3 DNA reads TGTGCCAGCCTAACTGTCCCTTCCGGGCCATACTCTGGAAACACCATATATTTT.

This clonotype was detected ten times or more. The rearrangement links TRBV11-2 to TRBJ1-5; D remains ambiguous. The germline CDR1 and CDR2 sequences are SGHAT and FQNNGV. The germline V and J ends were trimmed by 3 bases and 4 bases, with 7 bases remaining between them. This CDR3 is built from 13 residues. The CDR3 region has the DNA TGTGCCAGCAGCTTTTATCCTAATCAGCCCCAGCATTTT. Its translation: CASSFYPNQPQHF.

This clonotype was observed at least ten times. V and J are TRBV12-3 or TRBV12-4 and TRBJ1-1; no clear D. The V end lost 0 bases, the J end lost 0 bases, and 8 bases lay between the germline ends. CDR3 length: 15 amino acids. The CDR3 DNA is TGTGCCAGCAGTTTAGCGGCAGCCTTGAACACTGAAGCTTTCTTT. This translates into CASSLAAALNTEAFF.

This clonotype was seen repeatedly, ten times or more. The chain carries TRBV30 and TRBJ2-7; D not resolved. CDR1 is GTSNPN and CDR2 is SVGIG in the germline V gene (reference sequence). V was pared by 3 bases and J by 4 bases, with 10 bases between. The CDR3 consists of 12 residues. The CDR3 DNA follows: TGTGCCTGGAGGCATACGGATTACGAGCAGTACTTC. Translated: CAWRHTDYEQYF.

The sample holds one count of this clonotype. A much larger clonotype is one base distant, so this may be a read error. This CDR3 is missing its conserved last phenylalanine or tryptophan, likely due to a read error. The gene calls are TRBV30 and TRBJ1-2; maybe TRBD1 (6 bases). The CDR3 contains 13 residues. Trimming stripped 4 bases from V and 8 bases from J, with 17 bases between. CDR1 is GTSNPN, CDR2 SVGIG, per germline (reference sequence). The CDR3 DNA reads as TGTGCCTGGACCCCACAACAGGGAAGCGGCTACACCCTC. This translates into CAWTPQQGSGYTL.